These 8 T cell receptor beta chains share one sample of origin, sequenced in a study of T cells in Graves' hyperthyroidism and ophthalmopathy. Researchers took RNA transcripts and amplified the TCR beta CDR3 regions from them. First-round RT-PCR with HTBI primers amplified the TCR CDR3 region. TCRdb reprocessed the multiplex PCR reads with MiXCR, giving one entry per CDR3 protein. The sample carries over 400,000 distinct CDR3 sequences, roughly 22% recorded once. Sequenced: blood. All receptors derive from a woman aged 70 to 79 with Graves' ophthalmopathy.

This clonotype was seen a handful of times. The chain is built from TRBV13 and TRBJ2-1; 8 bases match TRBD1. CDR3 length equals 17 residues. Germline V gene data show CDR1 as PRHDT and CDR2 as FYEKMQ (reference sequence). The V gene end was trimmed by 5 bases and the J gene end by 4 bases; junction bases not matched to a gene: 13. The CDR3 nucleotides read TGTGCCAGCAGCAAAGTACCCTGGACAGGGCGATACAATGAGCAGTTCTTC. Protein sequence: CASSKVPWTGRYNEQFF.

This clonotype was found many times. The chain couples TRBV28 to TRBJ1-5, with 12 bases identical to TRBD1. The junction had 9 bases not matched to a gene; V was cut back by 6 bases and J by 0 bases. The CDR3 sequence is 18 residues long. Germline values: CDR1 MDHEN, CDR2 SYDVKM. Written as DNA, the CDR3 is TGTGCCAGCAGCACCGGGACAGGGGGCTTGTATAGCAATCAGCCCCAGCATTTT. This encodes CASSTGTGGLYSNQPQHF. Full variable domain (missing parts from reference TRBV28 and TRBJ1-5): DVKVTQSSRYLVKRTGEKVFLECVQDMDHENMFWYRQDPGLGLRLIYFSYDVKMKEKGDIPEGYSVSREKKERFSLILESASTNQTSMYLCASSTGTGGLYSNQPQHFGDGTRLSIL.

DNA of the CDR3: TGTGCCAGCAGTGAACGAACTGGAAACACCATATATTTT. Protein product: CASSERTGNTIYF. The rearrangement uses TRBV2 and TRBJ1-3; no clear D gene. Per germline, CDR1 SNHLY and CDR2 FYNNEI. V lost 2 bases and J lost 2, with 4 bases in between. CDR3 length: 13 residues.

This clonotype was seen repeatedly, ten times or more. The rearrangement joins TRBV2 to TRBJ2-1; D is undetermined. The germline CDR1 and CDR2 sequences are SNHLY and FYNNEI. Trimming left V 2 bases short and J 5 bases short, with 13 bases between. This CDR3 has 15 amino acids. The CDR3 sequence: CASSETAGFNNEQFF. The CDR3 DNA reads TGTGCCAGCAGTGAAACGGCAGGCTTTAACAATGAGCAGTTCTTC.

This rearrangement joins TRBV6-1 to TRBJ1-2, with D possibly TRBD1 on 6 matching bases. V lost 5 bases, J lost 4 bases, and 11 bases lay in between. The length of the CDR3 is 13 residues. CDR1 and CDR2 (germline): MNHNS, SASEGT. In nucleotides, the CDR3 is TGTGCCAGCAGTAGGACAGCCACCTATGGCTACACCTTC. This encodes CASSRTATYGYTF.

The chain uses TRBV6-2 or TRBV6-3 and TRBJ2-7; D not resolved. This CDR3 is built from 14 residues. V was cut by 0 bases and J by 7 bases, with 13 bases left in between. CDR1 and CDR2 (germline): MNHEY, SVGEGT. The CDR3 sequence: CASSYSRAIGEQYF. CDR3 nucleotide sequence: TGTGCCAGCAGTTACTCGAGAGCTATCGGGGAGCAGTACTTC.

This clonotype has a handful of counts. This sequence joins TRBV10-3 and TRBJ2-7; TRBD1 matches 7 bases. This CDR3 comprises 15 residues. V was pared by 0 bases and J by 2 bases, with 4 bases of the junction left unmatched. The V gene's germline CDR1 is ENHRY and CDR2 SYGVKD. The CDR3 region is CAISESGTVAYEQYF. Here the CDR3 DNA reads TGTGCCATCAGTGAGTCTGGGACAGTGGCCTACGAGCAGTACTTC.

The chain uses TRBV6-2 or TRBV6-3 and TRBJ2-6, with 9 bases identical to TRBD1. CDR1 is MNHEY, CDR2 SVGEGT, per germline. The CDR3 runs 17 residues. J was trimmed by 1 base and V by 6 bases; bases with no gene match: 7. CDR3 DNA sequence: TGTGCCAGCAGCCGAACCGGGACAGGGTCTGGGGCCAACGTCCTGACTTTC. It specifies CASSRTGTGSGANVLTF.